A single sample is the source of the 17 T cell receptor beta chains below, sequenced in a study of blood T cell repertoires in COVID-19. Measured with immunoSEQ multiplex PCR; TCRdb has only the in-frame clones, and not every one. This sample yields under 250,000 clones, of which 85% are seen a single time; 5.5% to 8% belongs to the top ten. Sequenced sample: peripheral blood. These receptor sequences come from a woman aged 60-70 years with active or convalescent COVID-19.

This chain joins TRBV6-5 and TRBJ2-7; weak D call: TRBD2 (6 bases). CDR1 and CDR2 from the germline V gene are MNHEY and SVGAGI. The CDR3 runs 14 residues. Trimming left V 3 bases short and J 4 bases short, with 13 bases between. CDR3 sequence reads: CASSYRRGGYEQYF. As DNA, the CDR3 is TGTGCCAGCAGTTATAGGAGGGGCGGGTACGAGCAGTACTTC.

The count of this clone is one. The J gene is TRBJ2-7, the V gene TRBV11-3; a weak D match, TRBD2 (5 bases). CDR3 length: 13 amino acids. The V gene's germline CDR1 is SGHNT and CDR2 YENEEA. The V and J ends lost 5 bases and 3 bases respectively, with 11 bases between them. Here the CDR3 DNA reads TGTGCCAGCAGCCTCCTTAGCGACTACGAGCAGTACTTC. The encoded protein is CASSLLSDYEQYF.

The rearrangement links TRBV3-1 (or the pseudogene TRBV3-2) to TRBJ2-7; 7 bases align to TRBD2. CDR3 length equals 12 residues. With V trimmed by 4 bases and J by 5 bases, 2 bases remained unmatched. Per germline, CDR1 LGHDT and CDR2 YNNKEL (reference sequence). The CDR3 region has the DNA TGTGCCAGCAGCCCTGCGGGAGACGAGCAGTACTTC. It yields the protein CASSPAGDEQYF.

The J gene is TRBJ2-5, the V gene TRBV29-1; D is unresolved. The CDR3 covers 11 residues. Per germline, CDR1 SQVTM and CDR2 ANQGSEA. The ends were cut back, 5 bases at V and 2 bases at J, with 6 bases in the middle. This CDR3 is CSVSGQETQYF. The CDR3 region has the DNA TGCAGCGTTTCGGGTCAAGAGACCCAGTACTTC.

CDR3 sequence: CASSTTGPGLPSYEQYF. The DNA for the CDR3 is TGTGCCAGCAGCACAACCGGCCCGGGACTACCATCCTACGAGCAGTACTTC. This chain links TRBV28 with TRBJ2-7; 7 bases are a match to TRBD2. The CDR3 is 17 amino acids. Germline V gene data show CDR1 as MDHEN and CDR2 as SYDVKM. V trimming: 6 bases; J trimming: 1 base; junction bases outside the gene matches: 15.

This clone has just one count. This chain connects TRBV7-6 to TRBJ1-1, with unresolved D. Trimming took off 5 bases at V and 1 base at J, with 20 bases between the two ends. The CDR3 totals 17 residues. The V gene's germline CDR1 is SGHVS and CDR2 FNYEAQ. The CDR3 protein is CASSPFPFEVENTEAFF. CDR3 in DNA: TGTGCCAGCAGCCCATTCCCCTTTGAAGTAGAGAACACTGAAGCTTTCTTT.

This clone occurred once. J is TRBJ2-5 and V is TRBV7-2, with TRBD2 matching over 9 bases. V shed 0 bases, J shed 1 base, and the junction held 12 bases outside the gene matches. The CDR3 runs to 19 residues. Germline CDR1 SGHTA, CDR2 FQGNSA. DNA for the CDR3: TGTGCCAGCAGCTTAGCCCGGACCGGTGCGGGAGGGCCCCAAGAGACCCAGTACTTC. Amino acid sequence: CASSLARTGAGGPQETQYF.

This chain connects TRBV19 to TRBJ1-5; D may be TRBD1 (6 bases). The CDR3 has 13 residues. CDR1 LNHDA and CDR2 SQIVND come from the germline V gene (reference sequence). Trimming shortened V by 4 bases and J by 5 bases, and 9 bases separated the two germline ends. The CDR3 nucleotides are TGTGCCAGTAGTACCTCAGGGGATCAGCCCCAGCATTTT. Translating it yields CASSTSGDQPQHF. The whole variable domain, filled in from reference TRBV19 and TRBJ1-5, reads DGGITQSPKYLFRKEGQNVTLSCEQNLNHDAMYWYRQDPGQGLRLIYYSQIVNDFQKGDIAEGYSVSREKKESFPLTVTSAQKNPTAFYLCASSTSGDQPQHFGDGTRLSIL.

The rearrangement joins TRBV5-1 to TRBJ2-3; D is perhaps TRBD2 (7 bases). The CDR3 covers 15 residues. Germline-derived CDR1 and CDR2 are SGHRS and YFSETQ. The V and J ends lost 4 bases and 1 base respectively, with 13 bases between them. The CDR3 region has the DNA TGCGCCAGCAGCCTACGGGGGGCCCGCACAGATACGCAGTATTTT. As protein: CASSLRGARTDTQYF.

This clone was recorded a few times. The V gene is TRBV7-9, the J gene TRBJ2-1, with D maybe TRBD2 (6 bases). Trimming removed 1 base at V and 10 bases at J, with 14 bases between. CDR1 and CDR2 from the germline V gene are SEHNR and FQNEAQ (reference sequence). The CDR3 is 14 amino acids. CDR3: CASSLGTTFSEQFF. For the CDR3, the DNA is TGTGCCAGCAGCTTAGGGACTACCTTTTCCGAGCAGTTCTTC. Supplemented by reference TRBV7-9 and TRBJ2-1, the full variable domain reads DTGVSQNPRHKITKRGQNVTFRCDPISEHNRLYWYRQTLGQGPEFLTYFQNEAQLEKSRLLSDRFSAERPKGSFSTLEIQRTEQGDSAMYLCASSLGTTFSEQFFGPGTRLTVL.

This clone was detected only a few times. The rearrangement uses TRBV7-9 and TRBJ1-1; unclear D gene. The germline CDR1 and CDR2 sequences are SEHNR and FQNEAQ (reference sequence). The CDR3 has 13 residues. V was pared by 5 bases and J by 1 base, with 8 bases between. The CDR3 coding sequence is TGTGCCAGCAGCCAGACACCGAACACTGAAGCTTTCTTT. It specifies CASSQTPNTEAFF.

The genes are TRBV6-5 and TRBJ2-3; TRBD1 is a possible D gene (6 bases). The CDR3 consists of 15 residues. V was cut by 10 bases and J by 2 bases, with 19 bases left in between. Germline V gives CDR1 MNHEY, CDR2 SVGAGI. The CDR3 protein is CAIPPPTGITDTQYF. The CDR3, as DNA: TGTGCCATCCCGCCCCCGACAGGAATCACAGATACGCAGTATTTT.

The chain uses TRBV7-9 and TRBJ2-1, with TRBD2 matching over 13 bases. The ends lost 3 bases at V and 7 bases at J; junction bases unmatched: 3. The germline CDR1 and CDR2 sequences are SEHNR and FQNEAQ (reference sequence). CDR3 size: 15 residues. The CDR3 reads CASSLRLAGGNEQFF. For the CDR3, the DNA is TGTGCCAGCAGCTTGAGACTAGCGGGAGGTAATGAGCAGTTCTTC.

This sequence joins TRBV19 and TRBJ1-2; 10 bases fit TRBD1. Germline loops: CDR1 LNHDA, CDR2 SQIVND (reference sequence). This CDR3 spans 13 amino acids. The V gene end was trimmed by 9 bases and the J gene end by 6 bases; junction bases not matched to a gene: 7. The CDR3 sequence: CASRDRGGDGYTF. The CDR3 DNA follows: TGTGCCAGCAGGGACAGGGGAGGGGATGGCTACACCTTC.

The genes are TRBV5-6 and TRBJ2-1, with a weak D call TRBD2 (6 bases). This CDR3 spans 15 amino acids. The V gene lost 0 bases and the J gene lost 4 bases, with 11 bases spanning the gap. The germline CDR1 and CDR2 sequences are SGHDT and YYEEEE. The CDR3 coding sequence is TGTGCCAGCAGCTTGGTTGGTAGCGGTTACAATGAGCAGTTCTTC. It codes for CASSLVGSGYNEQFF.

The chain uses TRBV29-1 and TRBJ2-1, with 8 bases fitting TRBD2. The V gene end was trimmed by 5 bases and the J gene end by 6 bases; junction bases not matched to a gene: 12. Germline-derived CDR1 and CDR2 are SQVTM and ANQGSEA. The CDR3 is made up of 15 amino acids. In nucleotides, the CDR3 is TGCAGCGTTTCCGATAGCGGGACGGCCTTCAATGAGCAGTTCTTC. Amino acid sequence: CSVSDSGTAFNEQFF.

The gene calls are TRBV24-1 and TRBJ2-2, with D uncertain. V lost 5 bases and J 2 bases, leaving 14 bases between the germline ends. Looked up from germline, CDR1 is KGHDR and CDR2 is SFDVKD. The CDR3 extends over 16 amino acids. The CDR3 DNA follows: TGTGCCACCAGTGGGAGAGGAACATTAAACACCGGGGAGCTGTTTTTT. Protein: CATSGRGTLNTGELFF.